The 28 T cell receptor beta chains below come from one sample, sequenced in a study of CD8 T cells in ankylosing spondylitis (dated by TCRdb to about 2017). No antigens are known for them. The investigation overall reported the following: Blood from ankylosing spondylitis patients appeared to be characterized by a TCR beta motif composed of eight highly homologous amino acid variants.

Library generation was performed with 5' RACE. The instrument given in TCRdb is Illumina HiSeq 2500. TCRdb trimmed the raw reads at Q25, called clones with MiXCR and kept productive beta chains. When rows share a CDR3 protein, they turn into one entry using the most common DNA and genes. This sample holds around 770,000 distinct CDR3 sequences; around 20% were observed only once. 15% to 20% of the sample lies in the top ten. Sequenced: blood, either unsorted or a sorted T cell fraction (not recorded which). The receptor set was obtained from a male donor with ankylosing spondylitis.

This clonotype was seen a handful of times. The chain carries TRBV12-3 or TRBV12-4 and TRBJ1-2, with D tentatively TRBD1 (5 bases). V was pared by 4 bases and J by 2 bases, with 11 bases between. This CDR3 comprises 14 residues. In nucleotides, the CDR3 is TGTGCCAGCAGTTCTAACAGGTACAACTATGGCTACACCTTC. Protein: CASSSNRYNYGYTF.

This clonotype was observed at least ten times. This rearrangement joins TRBV7-8 to TRBJ1-2, with D possibly being TRBD1 (5 bases). Germline lookup yields CDR1 SGHVS and CDR2 FQNEAQ. Deletions cut 4 bases from V and 0 bases from J, with 9 bases between. There are 14 residues in the CDR3. The CDR3 DNA sequence: TGTGCCAGCAGCTGGGGACCGACTAACTATGGCTACACCTTC. Translating it yields CASSWGPTNYGYTF.

This clonotype was found a few times. This rearrangement joins TRBV5-5 to TRBJ2-3, with D hard to call. CDR1 and CDR2 (germline): SGHKS, YYEKEE (reference sequence). V was clipped by 2 bases and J by 6 bases, with 7 bases between them. The CDR3 length is 12 residues. The CDR3 is CASSLYDDTQYF. The CDR3, as DNA: TGTGCCAGCAGCTTATACGATGATACGCAGTATTTT.

The chain uses TRBV6-1 and TRBJ2-7; 11 nucleotides line up with TRBD1. Germline V gives CDR1 MNHNS, CDR2 SASEGT. The J segment lost 4 bases and the V segment lost 6 bases, leaving 8 bases of the junction unmatched. CDR3 length: 15 residues. The CDR3 reads CASSQGQGERYEQYF. Written as DNA, the CDR3 is TGTGCCAGCAGCCAGGGACAGGGGGAAAGGTACGAGCAGTACTTC.

This sequence joins TRBV6-4 and TRBJ2-3, with D perhaps matching TRBD1 (5 bases). The length of the CDR3 is 14 residues. Per germline, CDR1 MRHNA and CDR2 SNTAGT. The V gene lost 4 bases and the J gene lost 2 bases, with 10 bases spanning the gap. CDR3 loop: CASSGGSYTDTQYF. The CDR3 DNA follows: TGTGCCAGCAGTGGGGGCAGTTACACAGATACGCAGTATTTT.

V and J are TRBV7-8 and TRBJ2-1; 10 nucleotides align to TRBD2. Germline loops: CDR1 SGHVS, CDR2 FQNEAQ. The V segment lost 3 bases and the J segment 8 bases; nucleotides outside the gene matches: 4. This CDR3 comprises 14 residues. Here the CDR3 DNA reads TGTGCCAGCAGCTTTAGCGGGGGGTCTGATGAGCAGTTCTTC. This gives the protein CASSFSGGSDEQFF.

This clonotype was seen only a few times. For the CDR3, the DNA is TGCGCCAGCAGCTTGGGACCTCCCGCCTCTGGAAACACCATATATTTT. This codes for CASSLGPPASGNTIYF. The genes are TRBV5-1 and TRBJ1-3; D is undetermined. CDR3 length: 16 residues. The germline V gene has CDR1 SGHRS and CDR2 YFSETQ. The V and J ends lost 0 bases and 0 bases respectively, with 10 bases between them.

This clonotype was found a few times. The chain joins TRBV29-1 to TRBJ2-5, with D possibly matching TRBD1 (6 bases). The V gene lost 4 bases and the J gene lost 1 base, with 13 bases spanning the gap. CDR1 is SQVTM and CDR2 is ANQGSEA in the germline V gene. This CDR3 region has 14 residues. CDR3 in DNA: TGCAGCGTTGTTCGCAGGGGCAGCCAAGAGACCCAGTACTTC. Its translation is CSVVRRGSQETQYF.

In this sample, this clonotype turned up a few times. The rearrangement joins TRBV20-1 to TRBJ2-5; TRBD2 matches 16 bases. The CDR3 runs to 17 residues. J was trimmed by 2 bases and V by 5 bases; bases with no gene match: 8. CDR1 and CDR2 from the germline V gene are DFQATT and SNEGSKA (reference sequence). CDR3 residues: CSAGGLAGGPGQETQYF. As DNA, the CDR3 is TGCAGTGCTGGGGGACTAGCGGGAGGGCCCGGGCAAGAGACCCAGTACTTC.

This clonotype has more than one count but fewer than ten. The gene calls are TRBV4-1 and TRBJ1-3; D gene uncertain. The CDR3 totals 15 residues. Germline CDR1 reads MGHRA; CDR2 reads YSYEKL. Trimming cost V 0 bases and J 2 bases, with 8 bases left between them. The CDR3 sequence is CASSQDAGTGNTIYF. The CDR3 DNA sequence: TGCGCCAGCAGCCAAGATGCGGGGACTGGAAACACCATATATTTT.

CDR3 amino acids: CASSLTGAWWSEQYF. CDR3 coding DNA: TGTGCCAGCAGTTTGACAGGGGCCTGGTGGAGTGAGCAGTACTTC. V gene TRBV28 combines with J gene TRBJ2-7; 8 bases are a match to TRBD1. Germline loops: CDR1 MDHEN, CDR2 SYDVKM. The CDR3 covers 15 residues. J gave up 7 bases and V 3 bases, and 11 bases lay outside the gene matches.

This chain links TRBV4-3 with TRBJ1-6, with 9 bases fitting TRBD1. Germline V gene sequence: CDR1 LGHNA, CDR2 YSLEER. V shed 2 bases and J 8 bases; nucleotides not matched to a gene: 1. The CDR3 has 14 amino acids. The CDR3 spells CASSQHRGHSPLHF. CDR3 nucleotide sequence: TGCGCCAGCAGCCAACACAGGGGGCATTCACCCCTCCACTTT.

In this sample, this clonotype turned up a few times. V is TRBV5-1 and J is TRBJ2-2; 9 nucleotides agree with TRBD1. V was clipped by 4 bases and J by 6 bases; unmatched bases: 16. The CDR3 contains 18 residues. Per germline, CDR1 SGHRS and CDR2 YFSETQ. The CDR3 protein is CASSPRGARQGGSGELFF. DNA for the CDR3: TGCGCCAGCAGCCCCCGGGGCGCACGACAGGGGGGGTCCGGGGAGCTGTTTTTT.

This clonotype was detected a few times. The chain is built from TRBV2 and TRBJ1-1; D gene uncertain. Germline assignment: CDR1 SNHLY and CDR2 FYNNEI. The V gene lost 2 bases and the J gene lost 2 bases, with 6 bases spanning the gap. The CDR3 covers 13 residues. CDR3 bases: TGTGCCAGCAGTGAACCCGGCAACACTGAAGCTTTCTTT. This sequence encodes CASSEPGNTEAFF.

This rearrangement joins TRBV28 to TRBJ2-7; D is ambiguous. This CDR3 spans 13 amino acids. From germline, CDR1 is MDHEN and CDR2 SYDVKM. The ends were cut back, 2 bases at V and 5 bases at J, with 10 bases in the middle. The CDR3 DNA reads TGTGCCAGCAGTTTAGGTGTTATGAACGAGCAGTACTTC. It is translated as CASSLGVMNEQYF. Full variable domain (outside the CDR3, taken from reference TRBV28 and TRBJ2-7): DVKVTQSSRYLVKRTGEKVFLECVQDMDHENMFWYRQDPGLGLRLIYFSYDVKMKEKGDIPEGYSVSREKKERFSLILESASTNQTSMYLCASSLGVMNEQYFGPGTRLTVT.

The V and J genes are TRBV3-1 and TRBJ1-1; unclear D gene. CDR3 length: 18 amino acids. Germline CDR1 LGHDT, CDR2 YNNKEL (reference sequence). V shed 1 base and J shed 4 bases, with 22 bases lying between them. This CDR3 is CASSQVDGRFRLSTEAFF. The CDR3, as DNA: TGTGCCAGCAGCCAAGTCGACGGGCGATTTAGGCTAAGCACTGAAGCTTTCTTT.

There are a few counts of this clonotype. This rearrangement joins TRBV4-1 to TRBJ2-1; 8 bases match TRBD1. The V gene's germline CDR1 is MGHRA and CDR2 YSYEKL. The CDR3 spans 15 residues. Germline trimming cut 6 bases from V and 6 bases from J; bases unmatched to any gene: 10. The CDR3 DNA sequence: TGCGCCAGCAGTCTACAGGGGGAGCTCCTCAATGAGCAGTTCTTC. Protein sequence: CASSLQGELLNEQFF.

The chain links TRBV4-2 to TRBJ1-1, with D possibly TRBD1 on 5 matching bases. CDR1 and CDR2 from the germline V gene are LGHNA and YNFKEQ. V was pared by 3 bases and J by 3 bases, with 14 bases between. The CDR3 has 15 residues. CDR3 region: CASSHGTGGYTEAFF. CDR3 bases: TGTGCCAGCAGCCACGGGACGGGGGGGTACACTGAAGCTTTCTTT.

The V gene is TRBV10-3, the J gene TRBJ2-1; possibly TRBD2 for D (7 bases). The CDR3 totals 13 residues. The germline gives CDR1 ENHRY, CDR2 SYGVKD. V lost 10 bases to trimming and J lost 8 bases, with 18 bases between them. The CDR3 DNA sequence: TGTGCCACAAGGGGGGGGCTAGCGGATGAGCAGTTCTTC. This gives the protein CATRGGLADEQFF.

The table lists this clonotype with a few counts. This chain uses TRBV6-5 with TRBJ2-6; D is unclear. V was shortened by 2 bases and J by 0 bases, with 5 bases between the two germline ends. Looked up from germline, CDR1 is MNHEY and CDR2 is SVGAGI. CDR3 length equals 15 residues. CDR3 region: CASSYRISGANVLTF. The CDR3 DNA follows: TGTGCCAGCAGTTACAGGATCTCTGGGGCCAACGTCCTGACTTTC.

The CDR3 loop reads CASSYSPRDPSYEQYF. Written as DNA, the CDR3 is TGTGCCAGCAGTTACTCCCCCCGGGATCCCTCCTACGAGCAGTACTTC. The rearrangement uses TRBV6-5 and TRBJ2-7; TRBD2 is a possible D gene (5 bases). This CDR3 is built from 16 residues. From germline, CDR1 is MNHEY and CDR2 SVGAGI. V was trimmed by 0 bases and J by 0 bases, leaving 12 bases between them.

This clonotype occurred a few times. This chain links TRBV7-2 with TRBJ2-1; 13 bases map to TRBD2. This CDR3 is built from 16 residues. Germline V gene data show CDR1 as SGHTA and CDR2 as FQGNSA. J was trimmed by 8 bases and V by 2 bases; bases with no gene match: 6. The CDR3 here is CASSLRTSGGGYEQFF. DNA of the CDR3: TGTGCCAGCAGCTTAAGGACTAGCGGGGGCGGATATGAGCAGTTCTTC.

The rearrangement joins TRBV7-9 to TRBJ2-3, with 16 nucleotides matching TRBD2. The CDR3 has 17 amino acids. Germline V gives CDR1 SEHNR, CDR2 FQNEAQ (reference sequence). The V and J ends lost 5 bases and 4 bases, in that order; junction bases with no gene match: 6. The CDR3 loop reads CASSTGTSGREPDTQYF. DNA for the CDR3: TGTGCCAGCAGCACCGGGACTAGCGGGAGGGAACCAGATACGCAGTATTTT.

The chain has TRBV4-2 and TRBJ2-7, with 8 bases fitting TRBD2. The CDR3 length is 16 residues. V gave up 1 base and J gave up 3 bases; unmatched junction bases: 8. Germline CDR1 and CDR2: LGHNA and YNFKEQ. The CDR3 DNA is TGTGCCAGCAGCCAAGTAAGCGGCGGGGGGAACTACGAGCAGTACTTC. Encoded protein: CASSQVSGGGNYEQYF.

The chain couples TRBV7-6 to TRBJ1-1; TRBD1 matches at 7 bases. The ends lost 5 bases at V and 1 base at J; junction bases unmatched: 7. CDR1 and CDR2 (germline): SGHVS, FNYEAQ. The CDR3 runs 15 residues. CDR3 region: CASSPTGQRNTEAFF. For the CDR3, the DNA is TGTGCCAGCAGCCCTACGGGACAGAGGAACACTGAAGCTTTCTTT.

The V gene is TRBV20-1, the J gene TRBJ2-3; TRBD2 matches 9 bases. The CDR3 has 14 residues. The trim removed 6 bases at V and 1 base at J, leaving 5 bases unmatched. Per the germline V gene, CDR1 is DFQATT and CDR2 is SNEGSKA (reference sequence). The CDR3 here is CSANSGRGTDTQYF. The DNA of the CDR3 is TGCAGTGCCAATAGCGGGAGAGGCACAGATACGCAGTATTTT.

This clonotype was detected once. The V gene is TRBV3-1, the J gene TRBJ2-1, with a tentative D call TRBD2 (7 bases). CDR3 length: 17 residues. Germline V gene sequence: CDR1 LGHDT, CDR2 YNNKEL (reference sequence). Trimming stripped 5 bases from V and 7 bases from J, with 24 bases between. This CDR3 reads CASSFVLGGGGGNEQFF. The CDR3 bases are TGTGCCAGCAGCTTTGTCCTAGGGGGGGGCGGTGGGAATGAGCAGTTCTTC.

Only a few counts were recorded for this clonotype. The chain uses TRBV4-1 and TRBJ2-3; TRBD2 matches at 11 bases. Germline lookup yields CDR1 MGHRA and CDR2 YSYEKL. Trimming at V came to 4 bases and at J to 2 bases, leaving 5 bases not matched to a gene. This CDR3 region has 16 residues. CDR3 sequence (DNA): TGCGCCAGCAGCCTCCGACTAGCGGGACACACAGATACGCAGTATTTT. It translates to CASSLRLAGHTDTQYF.